This section outlines one T cell receptor beta chain sequence together with its context. Its antigen is unidentified. The source of the sample is a study of CXCR4 blockade with PD-1 therapy in pancreatic cancer. Germline values: CDR1 SQVTM, CDR2 ANQGSEA. This CDR3 has 13 amino acids. V lost 2 bases and J lost 1, with 8 bases in between. These archived tumors were resected from patients never given neoadjuvant therapy beforehand. Only in-frame clones appear in the TCRdb table, and some are missing; sequencing was by immunoSEQ multiplex PCR. The sample consists of several hundred clones, around 36% of them appearing once. Study conclusions and caveats: More frequent amino acid clones had more nucleotide rearrangements, suggesting convergent selection. Only TCRbeta chains were sequenced here. Tumors were clonally expanded, mean roughly 0.15 versus 0.05 in healthy blood.

Sequencing was performed on tumor tissue. The chain uses TRBV29-1 and TRBJ1-1; no clear D gene. The sequence was collected from a human donor with pancreatic ductal adenocarcinoma. The CDR3: CSVERGQNTEAFF. For the CDR3, the DNA is TGCAGCGTTGAACGAGGGCAGAACACTGAAGCTTTCTTT. The whole variable domain, filled in from reference TRBV29-1 and TRBJ1-1, reads SAVISQKPSRDICQRGTSLTIQCQVDSQVTMMFWYRQQPGQSLTLIATANQGSEATYESGFVIDKFPISRPNLTFSTLTVSNMSPEDSSIYLCSVERGQNTEAFFGQGTRLTVV.